This TCR beta chain was captured by sequencing in a study of CD8+CD57+ T cells in acquired aplastic anemia (dated by TCRdb to the late 2010s). About the full investigation: DNA extracted from sorted CD4+ and CD8+ cells had a mean of about 3 ug, with a range of roughly 0.18 to 27.4 ug. A CD8+CD57+ expansion meant a frequency higher than the mean frequency seen in healthy subjects. Overall results and qualifications from the work: Patients and healthy controls showed no significant difference in CD8+ Simpson's diversity (P=0.060). Twenty-nine CD8+ CDR3 sequences were shared between patients and controls but appeared highly expressed in patients and within their immunodominant clones.

This clonotype was observed at least ten times. Its binding antigen is unknown. Per-nucleotide qualities are absent, and no much larger clonotype sits a single base away. Genomic DNA served as template for TCR beta VDJ combination and CDR3 sequence profiling. An Illumina HiSeq 2000 was used for TCR repertoire sequencing. Regarding the original processing steps: Repertoire assessment relied on Simpson's diversity index, CDR3 size and DJ length profiles, and TRBV/TRBJ rearrangement plots. The most abundant DNA sequence in the deep sequencing data was defined as the immunodominant clone. CDR3 amino acid sequences were checked for sharing across subjects and were also compared against the VDJdb database and published repertoires. TCRdb reworked the public reads: Q25 trimming with fastp, MiXCR clone assembly, productive beta chains retained. Rows matching on CDR3 protein sequence are summarized as one entry with the most common DNA and genes. These V and J calls are TCRdb output, not the study's own analysis. This sample is represented by 310,000 or so distinct CDR3 sequences; 56% of them were singletons. Roughly 1.2% of the sample lies in the top ten.

V loses 0 bases, J loses 6 bases, and the germline ends lie 18 bases apart. The CDR3 contains 16 residues, cysteine and phenylalanine counted. The entry retains the CDR3 DNA only, 48 bases that are in frame from base 1. The germline V gene encodes CDR1 SGHVS and CDR2 FQNEAQ. Expansion of CD8+CD57+ cells had been shown by flow cytometry in the patients chosen for sequencing. Every patient had severe acquired aplastic anemia, diagnosed using the International Study of Aplastic Anemia and Agranulocytosis and Camitta criteria. Patients had received no therapy at the time of blood sampling. In this study, sorted CD4+ and CD8+ T cells from the blood of healthy subjects and of severe aplastic anemia patients had their TCR repertoires deep-sequenced. In the USA, patient enrollment took place under clinicaltrials.gov protocols 00001620, 01623167, 00001397, 00071045, 00081523 and 00961064. Ficoll-Paque density gradient centrifugation was used to isolate peripheral blood mononuclear cells. Before DNA extraction, CD4+ and CD8+ T cells were sorted with FACS or magnetic beads.

The sample taken for sequencing was sorted CD4+, CD8+, or CD8+CD57+ T cells (not recorded which) from PBMCs. This chain is built from TRBV7-8 and TRBJ2-7; the D gene is perhaps TRBD2, on 5 matching bases. This TCR was recovered from a human donor with aplastic anemia. The DNA is TGTGCCAGCAGCTTAGCGTCCCGGGGTACCCTTTCCGAGCAGTACTTC. This translates into CASSLASRGTLSEQYF.